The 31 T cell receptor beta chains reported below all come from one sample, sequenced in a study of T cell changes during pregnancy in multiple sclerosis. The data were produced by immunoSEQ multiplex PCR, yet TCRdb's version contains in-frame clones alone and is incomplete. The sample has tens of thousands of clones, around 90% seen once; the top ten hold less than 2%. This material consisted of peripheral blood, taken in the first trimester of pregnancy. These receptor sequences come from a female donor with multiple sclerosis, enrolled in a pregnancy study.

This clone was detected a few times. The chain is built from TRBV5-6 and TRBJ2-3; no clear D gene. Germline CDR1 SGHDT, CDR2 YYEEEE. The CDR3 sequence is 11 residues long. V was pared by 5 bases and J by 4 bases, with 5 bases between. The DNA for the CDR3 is TGTGCCAGCAGGTCGGCAGATACGCAGTATTTT. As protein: CASRSADTQYF.

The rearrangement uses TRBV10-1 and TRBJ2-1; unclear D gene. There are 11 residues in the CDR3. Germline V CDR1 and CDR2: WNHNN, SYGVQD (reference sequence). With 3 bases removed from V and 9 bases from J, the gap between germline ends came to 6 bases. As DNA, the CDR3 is TGCGCCAGCAGTGAATCGGGTGAGCAGTTCTTC. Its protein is CASSESGEQFF.

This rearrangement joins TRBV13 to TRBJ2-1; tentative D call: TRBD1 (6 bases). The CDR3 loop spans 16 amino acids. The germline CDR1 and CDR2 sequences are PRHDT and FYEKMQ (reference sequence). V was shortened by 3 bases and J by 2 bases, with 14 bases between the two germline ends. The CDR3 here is CASSLGTGTPYNEQFF. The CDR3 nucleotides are TGTGCCAGCAGCTTGGGGACCGGGACACCCTACAATGAGCAGTTCTTC.

The CDR3 nucleotides are TGTGCCAGCAGCTCCGAAGGCGGGCATGCAACTAATGAAAAACTGTTTTTT. Protein: CASSSEGGHATNEKLFF. The chain links TRBV7-9 to TRBJ1-4; no clear D gene. The CDR3 sequence is 17 residues long. The ends were cut back, 4 bases at V and 0 bases at J, with 15 bases in the middle. Germline CDR1 SEHNR, CDR2 FQNEAQ (reference sequence).

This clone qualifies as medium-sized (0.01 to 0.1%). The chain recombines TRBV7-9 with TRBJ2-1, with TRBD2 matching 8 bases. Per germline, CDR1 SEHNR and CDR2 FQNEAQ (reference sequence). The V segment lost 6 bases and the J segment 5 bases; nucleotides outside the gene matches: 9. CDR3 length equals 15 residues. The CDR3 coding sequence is TGTGCCAGCAGTTCTAGCGGGCCCGGGGACAATGAGCAGTTCTTC. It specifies CASSSSGPGDNEQFF.

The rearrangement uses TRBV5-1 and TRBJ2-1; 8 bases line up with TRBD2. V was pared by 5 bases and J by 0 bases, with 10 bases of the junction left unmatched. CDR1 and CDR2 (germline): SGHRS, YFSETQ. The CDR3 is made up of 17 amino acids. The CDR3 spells CASRQSAGVISYNEQFF. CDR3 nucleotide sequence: TGCGCCAGCAGGCAGTCAGCGGGAGTGATCTCCTACAATGAGCAGTTCTTC.

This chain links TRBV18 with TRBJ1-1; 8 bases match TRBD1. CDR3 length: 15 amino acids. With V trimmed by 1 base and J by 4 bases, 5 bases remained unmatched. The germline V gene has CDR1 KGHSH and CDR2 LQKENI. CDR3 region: CASSPQDRVGTEAFF. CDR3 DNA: TGTGCCAGCTCACCACAGGACAGGGTTGGCACTGAAGCTTTCTTT.

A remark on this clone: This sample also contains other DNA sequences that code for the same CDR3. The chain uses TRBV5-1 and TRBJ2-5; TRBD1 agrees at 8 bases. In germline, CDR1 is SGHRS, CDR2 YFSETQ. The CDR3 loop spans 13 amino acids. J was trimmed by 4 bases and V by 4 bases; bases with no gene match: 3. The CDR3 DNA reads TGCGCCAGCAGCCCTGGACAGGGAGAGACCCAGTACTTC. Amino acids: CASSPGQGETQYF.

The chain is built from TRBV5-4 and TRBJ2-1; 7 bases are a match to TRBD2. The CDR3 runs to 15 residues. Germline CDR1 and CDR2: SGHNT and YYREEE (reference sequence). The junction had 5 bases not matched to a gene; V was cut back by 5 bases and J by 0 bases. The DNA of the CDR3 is TGTGCCAGCAGTTTTTCGGGGGGCTCCTACAATGAGCAGTTCTTC. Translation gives CASSFSGGSYNEQFF.

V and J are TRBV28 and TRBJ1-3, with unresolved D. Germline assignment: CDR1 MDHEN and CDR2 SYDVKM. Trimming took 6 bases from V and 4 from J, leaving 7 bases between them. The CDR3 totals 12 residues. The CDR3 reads CASSVSGNTIYF. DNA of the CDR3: TGTGCCAGCAGCGTAAGCGGAAACACCATATATTTT. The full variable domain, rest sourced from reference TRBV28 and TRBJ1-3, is DVKVTQSSRYLVKRTGEKVFLECVQDMDHENMFWYRQDPGLGLRLIYFSYDVKMKEKGDIPEGYSVSREKKERFSLILESASTNQTSMYLCASSVSGNTIYFGEGSWLTVV.

DNA of the CDR3: TGCGCCAGCAGCTGGGGGGTGCGGGAGGGCGAAGAGACCCAGTACTTC. Translated, it gives CASSWGVREGEETQYF. The J gene is TRBJ2-5, the V gene TRBV5-1; 9 positions match TRBD2. The CDR3 covers 16 residues. Germline V gene sequence: CDR1 SGHRS, CDR2 YFSETQ. Trimming at V came to 3 bases and at J to 3 bases, leaving 9 bases not matched to a gene.

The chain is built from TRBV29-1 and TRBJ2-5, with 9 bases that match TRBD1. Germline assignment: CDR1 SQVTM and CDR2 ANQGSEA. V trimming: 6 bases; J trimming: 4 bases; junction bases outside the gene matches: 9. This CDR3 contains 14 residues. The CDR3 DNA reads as TGCAGCGTAGAACGACAGGGGGGAGGAGAGACCCAGTACTTC. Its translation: CSVERQGGGETQYF.

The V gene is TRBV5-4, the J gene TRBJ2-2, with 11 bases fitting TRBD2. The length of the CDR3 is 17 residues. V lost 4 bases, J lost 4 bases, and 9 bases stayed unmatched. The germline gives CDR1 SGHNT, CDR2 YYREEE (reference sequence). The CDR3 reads CASSRRLAGGPTGELFF. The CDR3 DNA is TGTGCCAGCAGCCGTCGGCTAGCGGGAGGTCCCACCGGGGAGCTGTTTTTT.

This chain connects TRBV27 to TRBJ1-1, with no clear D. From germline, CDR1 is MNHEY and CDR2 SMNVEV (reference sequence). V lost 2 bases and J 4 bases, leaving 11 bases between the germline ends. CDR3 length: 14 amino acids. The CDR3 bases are TGTGCCAGCAGTTTACGAGGGCCAGGCACTGAAGCTTTCTTT. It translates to CASSLRGPGTEAFF.

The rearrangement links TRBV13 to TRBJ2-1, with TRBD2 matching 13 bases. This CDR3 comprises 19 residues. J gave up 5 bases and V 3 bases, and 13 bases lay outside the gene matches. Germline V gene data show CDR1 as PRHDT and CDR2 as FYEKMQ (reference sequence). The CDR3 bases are TGTGCCAGCAGCTTCGACCAAGGGACTAGCGGGATGGACGACAATGAGCAGTTCTTC. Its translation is CASSFDQGTSGMDDNEQFF.

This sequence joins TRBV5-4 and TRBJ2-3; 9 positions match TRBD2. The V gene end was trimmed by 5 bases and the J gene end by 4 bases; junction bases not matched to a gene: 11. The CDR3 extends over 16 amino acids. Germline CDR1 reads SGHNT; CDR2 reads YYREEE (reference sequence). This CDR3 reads CASRSSRGRVPDTQYF. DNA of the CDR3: TGTGCCAGCAGATCCTCTCGCGGGAGGGTCCCAGATACGCAGTATTTT.

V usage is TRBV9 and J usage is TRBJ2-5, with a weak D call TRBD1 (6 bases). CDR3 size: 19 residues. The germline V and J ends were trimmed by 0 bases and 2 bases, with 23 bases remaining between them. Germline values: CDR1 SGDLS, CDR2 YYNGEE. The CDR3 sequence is CASSVARAGVPLGQETQYF. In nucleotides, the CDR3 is TGTGCCAGCAGCGTAGCTAGGGCAGGGGTGCCCCTCGGACAAGAGACCCAGTACTTC. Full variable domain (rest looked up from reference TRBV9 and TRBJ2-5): DSGVTQTPKHLITATGQRVTLRCSPRSGDLSVYWYQQSLDQGLQFLIQYYNGEERAKGNILERFSAQQFPDLHSELNLSSLELGDSALYFCASSVARAGVPLGQETQYFGPGTRLLVL.

The CDR3 sequence: CASSESATKNEQFF. The CDR3, as DNA: TGCGCCAGCAGTGAGTCAGCCACCAAGAATGAGCAGTTCTTC. This chain links TRBV10-1 with TRBJ2-1, with D unresolved. The V and J ends lost 0 bases and 7 bases respectively, with 10 bases between them. The germline gives CDR1 WNHNN, CDR2 SYGVQD (reference sequence). The length of the CDR3 is 14 residues.

CDR3 DNA: TGTGCCTGGAGTGTAGACTCGTACACCATATATTTT. This translates into CAWSVDSYTIYF. The chain is built from TRBV30 and TRBJ1-3; D ambiguous. The germline V gene encodes CDR1 GTSNPN and CDR2 SVGIG (reference sequence). Trimming pared 0 bases from V and 8 bases from J, leaving 8 bases between. This CDR3 has 12 residues.

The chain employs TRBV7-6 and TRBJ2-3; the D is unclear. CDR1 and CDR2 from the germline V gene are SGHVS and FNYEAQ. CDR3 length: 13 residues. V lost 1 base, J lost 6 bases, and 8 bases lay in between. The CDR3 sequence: CASSLVLEDTQYF. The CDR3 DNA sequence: TGTGCCAGCAGCTTAGTTCTCGAGGATACGCAGTATTTT.

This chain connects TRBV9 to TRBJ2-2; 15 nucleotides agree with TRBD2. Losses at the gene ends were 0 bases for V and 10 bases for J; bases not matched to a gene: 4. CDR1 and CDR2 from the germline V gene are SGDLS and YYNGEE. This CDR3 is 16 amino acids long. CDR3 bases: TGTGCCAGCAGCGTAGGGACTAGCGGGAGGGCGGAGGAGCTGTTTTTT. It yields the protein CASSVGTSGRAEELFF.

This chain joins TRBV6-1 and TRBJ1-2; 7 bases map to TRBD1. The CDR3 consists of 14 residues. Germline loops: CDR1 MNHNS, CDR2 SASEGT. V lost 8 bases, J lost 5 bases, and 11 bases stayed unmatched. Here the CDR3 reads CASGPGGGRYGYTF. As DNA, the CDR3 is TGTGCCAGCGGCCCCGGAGGGGGCAGGTATGGCTACACCTTC.

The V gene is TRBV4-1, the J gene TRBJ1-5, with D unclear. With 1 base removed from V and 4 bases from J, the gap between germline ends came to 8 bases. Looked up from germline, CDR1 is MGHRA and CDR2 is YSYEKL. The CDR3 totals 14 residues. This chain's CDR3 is CASSQARANQPQHF. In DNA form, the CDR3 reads TGCGCCAGCAGCCAAGCGAGAGCTAATCAGCCCCAGCATTTT.

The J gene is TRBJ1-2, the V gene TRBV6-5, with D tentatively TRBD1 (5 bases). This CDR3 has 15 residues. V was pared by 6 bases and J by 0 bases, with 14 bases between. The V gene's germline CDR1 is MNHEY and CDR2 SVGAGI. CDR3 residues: CASSSRQRANYGYTF. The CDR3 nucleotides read TGTGCCAGCAGCTCCAGACAGAGAGCTAACTATGGCTACACCTTC.

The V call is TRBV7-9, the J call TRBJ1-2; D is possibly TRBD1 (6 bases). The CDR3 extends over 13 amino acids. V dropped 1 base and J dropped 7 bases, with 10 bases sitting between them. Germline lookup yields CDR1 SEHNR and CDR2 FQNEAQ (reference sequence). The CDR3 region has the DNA TGTGCCAGCAGCTTAGACAGGGTCCGTGGCTACACCTTC. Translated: CASSLDRVRGYTF. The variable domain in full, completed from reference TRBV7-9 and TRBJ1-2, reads DTGVSQNPRHKITKRGQNVTFRCDPISEHNRLYWYRQTLGQGPEFLTYFQNEAQLEKSRLLSDRFSAERPKGSFSTLEIQRTEQGDSAMYLCASSLDRVRGYTFGSGTRLTVV.

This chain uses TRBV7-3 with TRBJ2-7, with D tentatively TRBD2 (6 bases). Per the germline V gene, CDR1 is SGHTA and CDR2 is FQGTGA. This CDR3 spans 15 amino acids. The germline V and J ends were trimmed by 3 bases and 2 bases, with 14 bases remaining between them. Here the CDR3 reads CASSLRGGDPYEQYF. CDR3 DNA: TGTGCCAGCAGCTTGCGGGGCGGGGACCCCTACGAGCAGTACTTC.

This CDR3 is CASRTGAGNTIYF. The CDR3 DNA is TGTGCCAGCAGGACAGGGGCTGGAAACACCATATATTTT. V gene TRBV6-5 combines with J gene TRBJ1-3, with TRBD1 identical over 8 bases. Germline assignment: CDR1 MNHEY and CDR2 SVGAGI. CDR3 length: 13 residues. After removal of 6 bases from V and 2 bases from J, the junction contained 0 bases not matched to a gene.

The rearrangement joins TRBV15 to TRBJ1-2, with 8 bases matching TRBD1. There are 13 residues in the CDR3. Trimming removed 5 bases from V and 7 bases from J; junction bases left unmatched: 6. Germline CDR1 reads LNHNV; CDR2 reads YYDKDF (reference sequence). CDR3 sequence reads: CATSPDRAGGYTF. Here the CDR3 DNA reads TGTGCCACCAGCCCGGACAGGGCAGGTGGCTACACCTTC.

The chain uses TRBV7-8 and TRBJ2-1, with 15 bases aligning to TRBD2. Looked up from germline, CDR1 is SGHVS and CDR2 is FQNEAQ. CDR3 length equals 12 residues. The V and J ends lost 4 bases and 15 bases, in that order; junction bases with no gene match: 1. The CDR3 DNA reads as TGTGCCAGCAGCTCGGGACTAGCGGGAGGGTTCTTC. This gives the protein CASSSGLAGGFF. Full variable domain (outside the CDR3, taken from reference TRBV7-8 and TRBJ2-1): GAGVSQSPRYKVAKRGQDVALRCDPISGHVSLFWYQQALGQGPEFLTYFQNEAQLDKSGLPSDRFFAERPEGSVSTLKIQRTQQEDSAVYLCASSSGLAGGFFGPGTRLTVL.

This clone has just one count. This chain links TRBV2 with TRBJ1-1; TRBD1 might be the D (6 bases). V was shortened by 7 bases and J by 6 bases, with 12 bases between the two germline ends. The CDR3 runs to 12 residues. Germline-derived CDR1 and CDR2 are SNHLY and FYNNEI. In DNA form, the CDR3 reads TGTGCCAGCAAGACAGGCGAGGCTGAAGCTTTCTTT. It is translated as CASKTGEAEAFF.

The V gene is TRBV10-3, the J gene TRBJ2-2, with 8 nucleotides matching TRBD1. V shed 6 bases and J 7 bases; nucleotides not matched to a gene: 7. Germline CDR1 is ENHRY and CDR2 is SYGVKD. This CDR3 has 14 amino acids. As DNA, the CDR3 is TGTGCCATCAGAGCGACAGGGGTTAACGGGGAGCTGTTTTTT. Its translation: CAIRATGVNGELFF.